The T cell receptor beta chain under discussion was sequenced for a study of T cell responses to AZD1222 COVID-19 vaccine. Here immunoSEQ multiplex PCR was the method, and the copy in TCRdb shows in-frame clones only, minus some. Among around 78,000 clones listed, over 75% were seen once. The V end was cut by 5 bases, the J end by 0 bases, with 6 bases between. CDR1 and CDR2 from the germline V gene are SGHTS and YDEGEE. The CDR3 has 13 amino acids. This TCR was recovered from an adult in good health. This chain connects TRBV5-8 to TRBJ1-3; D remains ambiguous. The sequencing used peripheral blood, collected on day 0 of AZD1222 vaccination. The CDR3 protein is CASRFSSGNTIYF. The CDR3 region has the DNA TGTGCCAGCAGGTTCAGCTCTGGAAACACCATATATTTT. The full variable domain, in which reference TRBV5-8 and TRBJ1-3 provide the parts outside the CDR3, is EAGVTQSPTHLIKTRGQQATLRCSPISGHTSVYWYQQALGLGLQFLLWYDEGEERNRGNFPPRFSGRQFPNYSSELNVNALELEDSALYLCASRFSSGNTIYFGEGSWLTVV.